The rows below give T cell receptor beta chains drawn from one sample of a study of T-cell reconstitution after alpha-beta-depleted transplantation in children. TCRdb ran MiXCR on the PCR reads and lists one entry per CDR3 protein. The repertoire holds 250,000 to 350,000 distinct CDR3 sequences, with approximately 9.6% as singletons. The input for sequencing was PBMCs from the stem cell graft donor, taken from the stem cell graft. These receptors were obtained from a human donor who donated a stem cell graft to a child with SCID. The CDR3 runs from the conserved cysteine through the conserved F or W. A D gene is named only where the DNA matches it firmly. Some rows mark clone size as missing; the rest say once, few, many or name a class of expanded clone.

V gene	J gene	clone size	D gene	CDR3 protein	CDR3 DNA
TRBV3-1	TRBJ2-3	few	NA	CASSHPTPTSTDTQYF	TGTGCCAGCAGCCACCCGACACCTACTAGCACAGATACGCAGTATTTT
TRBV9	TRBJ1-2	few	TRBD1	CASSGLRSGTDSNYGYTF	TGTGCCAGCAGCGGATTGCGCTCGGGGACAGACTCTAACTATGGCTACACCTTC
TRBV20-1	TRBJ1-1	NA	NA	CSAGTTDNTEAFF	TGCAGTGCTGGAACGACAGATAACACTGAAGCTTTCTTT
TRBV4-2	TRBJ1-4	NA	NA	CASSQDALGGEKLFF	TGTGCCAGCAGCCAAGATGCCCTCGGGGGCGAAAAACTGTTTTTT
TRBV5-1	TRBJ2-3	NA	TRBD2	CASSSTSGGFTDTQYF	TGCGCCAGCAGCTCTACTAGCGGGGGGTTTACAGATACGCAGTATTTT
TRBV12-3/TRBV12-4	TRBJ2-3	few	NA	CASSLLLGGVATDTQYF	TGTGCCAGCAGCCTCTTACTCGGAGGGGTCGCTACCGATACGCAGTATTTT
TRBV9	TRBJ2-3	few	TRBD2	CASSPQGLAGSTDTQYF	TGTGCCAGCAGCCCCCAGGGTCTAGCGGGGAGCACAGATACGCAGTATTTT
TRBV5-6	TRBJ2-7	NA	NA	CASSGRQPYEQYF	TGTGCCAGCAGCGGGAGACAACCCTACGAGCAGTACTTC
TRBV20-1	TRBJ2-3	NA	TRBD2	CSARFVSSGSTDTQYF	TGCAGTGCTAGATTTGTGTCTAGCGGAAGCACAGATACGCAGTATTTT
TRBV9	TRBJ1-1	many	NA	CASSVGGTASEAFF	TGTGCCAGCAGCGTAGGTGGGACGGCTTCCGAAGCTTTCTTT
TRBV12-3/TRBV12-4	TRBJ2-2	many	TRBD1	CASNRRGLNTGELFF	TGTGCCAGCAACCGAAGGGGGCTAAACACCGGGGAGCTGTTTTTT